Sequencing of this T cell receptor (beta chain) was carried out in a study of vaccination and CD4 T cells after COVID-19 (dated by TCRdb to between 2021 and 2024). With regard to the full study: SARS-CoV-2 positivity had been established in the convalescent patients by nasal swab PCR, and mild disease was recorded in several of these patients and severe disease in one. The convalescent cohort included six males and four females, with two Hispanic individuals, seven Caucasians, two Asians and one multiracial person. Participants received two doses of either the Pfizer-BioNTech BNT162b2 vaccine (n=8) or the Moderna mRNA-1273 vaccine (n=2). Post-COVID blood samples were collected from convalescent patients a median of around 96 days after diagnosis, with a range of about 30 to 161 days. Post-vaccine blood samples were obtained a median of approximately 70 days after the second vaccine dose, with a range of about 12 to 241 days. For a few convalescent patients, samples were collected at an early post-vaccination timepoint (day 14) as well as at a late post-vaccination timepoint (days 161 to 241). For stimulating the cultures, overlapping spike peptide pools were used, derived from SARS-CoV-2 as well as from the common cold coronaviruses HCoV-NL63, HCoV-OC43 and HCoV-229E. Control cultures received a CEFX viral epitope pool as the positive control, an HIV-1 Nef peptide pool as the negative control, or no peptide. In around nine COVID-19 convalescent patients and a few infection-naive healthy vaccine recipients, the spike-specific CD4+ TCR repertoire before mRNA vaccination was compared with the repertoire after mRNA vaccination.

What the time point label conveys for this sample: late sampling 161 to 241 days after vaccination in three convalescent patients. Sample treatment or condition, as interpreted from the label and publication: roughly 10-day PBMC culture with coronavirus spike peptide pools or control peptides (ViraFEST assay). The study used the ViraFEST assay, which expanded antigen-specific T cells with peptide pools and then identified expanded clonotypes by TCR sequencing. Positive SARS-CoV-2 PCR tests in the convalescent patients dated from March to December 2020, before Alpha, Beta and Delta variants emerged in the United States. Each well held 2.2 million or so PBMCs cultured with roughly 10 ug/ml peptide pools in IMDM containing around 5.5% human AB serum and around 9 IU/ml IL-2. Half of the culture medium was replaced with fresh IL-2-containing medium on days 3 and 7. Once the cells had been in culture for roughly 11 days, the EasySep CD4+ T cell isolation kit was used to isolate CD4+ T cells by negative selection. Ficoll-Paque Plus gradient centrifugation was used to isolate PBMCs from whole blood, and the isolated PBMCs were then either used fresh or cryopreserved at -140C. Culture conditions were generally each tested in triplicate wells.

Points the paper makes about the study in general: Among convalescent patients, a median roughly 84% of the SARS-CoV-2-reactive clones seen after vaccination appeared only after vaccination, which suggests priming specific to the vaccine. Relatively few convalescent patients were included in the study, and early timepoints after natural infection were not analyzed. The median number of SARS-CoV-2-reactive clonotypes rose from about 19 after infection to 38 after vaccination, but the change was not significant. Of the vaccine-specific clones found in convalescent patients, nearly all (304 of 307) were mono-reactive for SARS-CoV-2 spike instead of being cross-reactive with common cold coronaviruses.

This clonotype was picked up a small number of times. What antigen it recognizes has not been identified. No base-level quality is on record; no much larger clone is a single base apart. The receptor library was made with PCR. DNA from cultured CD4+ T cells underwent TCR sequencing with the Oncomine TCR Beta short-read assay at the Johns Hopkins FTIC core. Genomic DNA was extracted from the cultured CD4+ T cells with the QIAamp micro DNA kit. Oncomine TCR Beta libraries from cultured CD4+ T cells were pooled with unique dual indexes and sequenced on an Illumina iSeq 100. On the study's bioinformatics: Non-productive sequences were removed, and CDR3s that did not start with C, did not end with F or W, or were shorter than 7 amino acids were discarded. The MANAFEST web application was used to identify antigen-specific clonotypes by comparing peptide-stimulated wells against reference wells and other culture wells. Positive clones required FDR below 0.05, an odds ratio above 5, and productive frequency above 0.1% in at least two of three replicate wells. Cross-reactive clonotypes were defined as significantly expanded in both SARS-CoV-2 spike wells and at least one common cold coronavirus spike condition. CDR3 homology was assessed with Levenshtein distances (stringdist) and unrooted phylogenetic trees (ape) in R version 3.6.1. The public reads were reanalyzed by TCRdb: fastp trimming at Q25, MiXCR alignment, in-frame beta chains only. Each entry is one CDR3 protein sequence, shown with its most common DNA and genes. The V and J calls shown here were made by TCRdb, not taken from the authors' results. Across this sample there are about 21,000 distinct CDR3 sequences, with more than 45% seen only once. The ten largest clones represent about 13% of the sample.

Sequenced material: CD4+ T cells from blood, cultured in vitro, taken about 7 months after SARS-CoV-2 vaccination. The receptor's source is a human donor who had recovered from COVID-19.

Read as DNA, the sequence is TGTGCCACCTCGACAGGGGCTAACTATGGCTACACCTTC. Its translation reads: CATSTGANYGYTF. Here the chain combines TRBV2 and TRBJ1-2, with 8 central nucleotides matching TRBD1. Clipping removes 10 bases from V and 0 bases from J, with 4 as the unmatched junction base count. There are 13 amino acids in the CDR3, from cysteine to phenylalanine inclusive. The kept DNA is CDR3 alone, 39 bases in frame from the first base. The germline V gene sets CDR1 to SNHLY and CDR2 to FYNNEI. Extended through the reference TRBV2 and TRBJ1-2 proteins, this CDR3 yields the full variable domain: EPEVTQTPSHQVTQMGQEVILRCVPISNHLYFYWYRQILGQKVEFLVSFYNNEISEKSEIFDDQFSVERPDGSNFTLKIRSTKLEDSAMYFCATSTGANYGYTFGSGTRLTVV.